This T cell receptor (beta chain) comes out of a study of CD8 T cells in ankylosing spondylitis. Whole-study findings and limits: Reported data indicate significant enrichment of disease-linked clones within matched ankylosing spondylitis synovial fluid. The study identified a TCR beta motif of several highly homologous variants that appeared characteristic of ankylosing spondylitis blood. Those disease-linked clones were CD8+; they were also relatively rare in peripheral blood.

TCRdb re-called the 5' RACE reads with MiXCR, one entry per CDR3 protein. This sample carries some 840,000 distinct CDR3 sequences, about an eighth of them seen once, and the ten largest clones take around 0.51%. Trimming took 3 bases from V and 2 from J, leaving 10 bases between them. The germline gives CDR1 SQVTM, CDR2 ANQGSEA. This CDR3 has 13 residues. This clonotype was picked up a small number of times. Its antigen is unknown. Sequenced material: blood, either unsorted or a sorted T cell fraction (not recorded which). The clonotype was recovered from a male donor with ankylosing spondylitis. This rearrangement joins TRBV29-1 to TRBJ1-1, with TRBD1 as a possible D gene (5 bases). The CDR3 loop reads CSVDRGFNTEAFF. In nucleotides, the CDR3 is TGCAGCGTTGATCGGGGGTTCAACACTGAAGCTTTCTTT.